This TCR beta chain was recorded in a study of OX40 agonist ivuxolimab in advanced cancers. Study-wide background: Patients undergoing dose escalation presented with hepatocellular carcinoma, melanoma, renal cell or head and neck cancer.

This CDR3 is 15 amino acids long. V was pared by 6 bases and J by 4 bases, with 16 bases between. Germline CDR1 is MDHEN and CDR2 is SYDVKM. Produced via immunoSEQ multiplex PCR; TCRdb's table is partial and in-frame only. The sample includes tens of thousands of clones, approximately 91% of them seen just once. The sequencing used CD4+ or CD8+ T cells sorted from blood, collected in a trial of the OX40 agonist ivuxolimab. The chain is built from TRBV28 and TRBJ1-5; tentative D call: TRBD1 (6 bases). The sequence derives from an adult with an advanced solid tumor such as melanoma, head and neck, liver or kidney cancer. The CDR3 protein is CASSSPTGLNQPQHF. The CDR3 region has the DNA TGTGCCAGCAGCTCTCCGACAGGTCTTAATCAGCCCCAGCATTTT.